This T cell receptor (beta chain) was obtained from a study of blood T cell repertoires in COVID-19. Overall study: The samples span acute and convalescent COVID-19 from the United States, Italy and Spain.

Profiling relied on immunoSEQ multiplex PCR, and the TCRdb table lists in-frame clones only, not all of them. This sample has about 200,000 clones; 84% occur once, and the top ten carry roughly 7.8%. CDR1 PRHDT and CDR2 FYEKMQ come from the germline V gene (reference sequence). The V end was cut by 2 bases, the J end by 3 bases, with 11 bases between. The CDR3 is 14 residues long. The rearrangement links TRBV13 to TRBJ2-7, with a possible D match to TRBD1 (6 bases). Material: peripheral blood. The sequence was obtained from a woman aged 80 or over with COVID-19, enrolled during active disease. CDR3 protein: CASSLRGHLYEQYF. CDR3 nucleotide sequence: TGTGCCAGCAGCTTACGGGGACACCTCTACGAGCAGTACTTC.